Below are 8 T cell receptor beta chains sequenced from a single sample in a study of T cells in Graves' hyperthyroidism and ophthalmopathy. RNA transcripts served as the template for amplifying TCR beta CDR3 regions. First-round RT-PCR of the TCR CDR3 relied on the HTBI primer set. Each CDR3 protein gets one entry after TCRdb re-called the multiplex PCR reads with MiXCR. The sample has hundreds of thousands of distinct CDR3 sequences, roughly 46% seen once. Material: peripheral blood or thyroid tissue (not recorded which). The origin of the receptors is a woman in her late teens or twenties with Graves' hyperthyroidism.

The chain employs TRBV19 and TRBJ1-1; 7 bases align to TRBD1. V shed 7 bases and J 5 bases; nucleotides not matched to a gene: 10. The CDR3 totals 14 residues. Germline loops: CDR1 LNHDA, CDR2 SQIVND (reference sequence). In DNA, the CDR3 is TGTGCCAGTATCAGGGGGGGCCAGGGAACTGAAGCTTTCTTT. Translated: CASIRGGQGTEAFF.

The table lists this clonotype with many counts. V and J are TRBV2 and TRBJ2-7; D might be TRBD2 (6 bases). Germline-derived CDR1 and CDR2 are SNHLY and FYNNEI. CDR3 size: 14 residues. V was pared by 4 bases and J by 3 bases, with 13 bases between. This CDR3 is CASSARPGDYEQYF. Here the CDR3 DNA reads TGTGCCAGCAGTGCTCGGCCGGGGGACTACGAGCAGTACTTC.

This clonotype has a handful of counts. The chain is built from TRBV4-1 and TRBJ2-7; possible D gene TRBD1, 6 bases. Trimming stripped 4 bases from V and 0 bases from J, with 13 bases between. This CDR3 has 15 residues. Germline V lookup: CDR1 MGHRA, CDR2 YSYEKL. DNA of the CDR3: TGCGCCAGCAGCCCGGATTACAGGGCCTCCTACGAGCAGTACTTC. This encodes CASSPDYRASYEQYF.

The rearrangement joins TRBV7-6 to TRBJ2-6; D remains unclear. Looked up from germline, CDR1 is SGHVS and CDR2 is FNYEAQ. This CDR3 has 13 residues. The V gene lost 5 bases and the J gene lost 4 bases, with 6 bases spanning the gap. CDR3 amino acids: CASSSRGANVLTF. The CDR3 DNA is TGTGCCAGCAGCAGCAGGGGGGCCAACGTCCTGACTTTC.

J is TRBJ2-3 and V is TRBV12-3 or TRBV12-4; no clear D. Trimming cost V 6 bases and J 6 bases, with 10 bases left between them. The CDR3 covers 12 residues. DNA of the CDR3: TGTGCCAGCAGGCTCAGCTTGGATACGCAGTATTTT. Protein sequence: CASRLSLDTQYF.

The V and J genes are TRBV13 and TRBJ1-4; the D gene is possibly TRBD1 (6 bases). This CDR3 is 18 amino acids long. V was clipped by 0 bases and J by 4 bases, with 18 bases between them. Germline V gene sequence: CDR1 PRHDT, CDR2 FYEKMQ (reference sequence). This chain's CDR3 is CASSLGASGGSYNEKLFF. The CDR3 nucleotides are TGTGCCAGCAGCTTAGGGGCTTCGGGGGGCAGTTATAATGAAAAACTGTTTTTT.

The chain combines TRBV29-1 with TRBJ2-5; TRBD2 aligns across 10 bases. Trimming removed 6 bases from V and 4 bases from J; junction bases left unmatched: 8. CDR3 length: 14 amino acids. CDR1 is SQVTM, CDR2 ANQGSEA, per germline. The CDR3 sequence: CSVVWTSGLETQYF. The CDR3 nucleotides read TGCAGCGTCGTATGGACTAGCGGATTAGAGACCCAGTACTTC.

V gene TRBV9 combines with J gene TRBJ2-7; possible D gene TRBD2, 6 bases. This CDR3 has 14 residues. V lost 3 bases and J 0 bases, leaving 10 bases between the germline ends. Germline V gene lookup returns CDR1 SGDLS and CDR2 YYNGEE. CDR3 region: CASSELASSYEQYF. In DNA form, the CDR3 reads TGTGCCAGCAGCGAGCTAGCGAGCTCCTACGAGCAGTACTTC.